Sequencing of this TCR beta chain was carried out in a study of cytomegalovirus exposure and HLA in healthy donors. Study-level information: Approximately 85 million unique TCRs from HLA-typed donors were held in an early data release.

Study findings and constraints: In a later analysis, a missense DCLRE1C variant was linked to TCR beta V- and J-gene trimming.

Vbeta (60) and Jbeta (13) primers were used in the PCR. Generated by immunoSEQ multiplex PCR, the TCRdb table keeps only in-frame clones and is missing some. This sample has about 120,000 clones, with roughly 70% found just once. This clone was seen only once. Its antigen remains unknown. Trimming took 5 bases from V and 5 from J; bases not matched to a gene: 9. CDR1 SNHLY and CDR2 FYNNEI come from the germline V gene. The CDR3 has 14 residues. What was sequenced was PBMCs. The sequence was collected from a woman aged 18-30 years in good health and CMV-seronegative. The chain recombines TRBV2 with TRBJ2-7; 7 bases match TRBD1. The CDR3 loop is CASSQDRVTHEQYF. The CDR3 nucleotides read TGTGCCAGCAGTCAAGACAGGGTGACCCACGAGCAGTACTTC.